This entry lists 2 T cell receptor beta chains sequenced from one sample in a study of blood T cell repertoires in COVID-19. Measured with immunoSEQ multiplex PCR; TCRdb has only the in-frame clones, and not every one. The profile covers 320,000 or so clones, with 85% appearing a single time and 1.5% to 2% taken by the ten largest. Source material: PBMCs or T cells enriched from blood (not recorded which). These receptors were taken from a woman aged 25 to 39 who had been exposed to COVID-19.

V is TRBV6-1 and J is TRBJ2-1; D perhaps matches TRBD2 (6 bases). CDR1 is MNHNS, CDR2 SASEGT, per germline. V lost 1 base, J lost 7 bases, and 8 bases lay in between. The length of the CDR3 is 13 residues. The CDR3 DNA reads TGTGCCAGCAGTGAAGTGCTAGCGAATGAGCAGTTCTTC. Its protein is CASSEVLANEQFF.

This clone was detected only once. V and J are TRBV19 and TRBJ2-1, with D tentatively TRBD2 (5 bases). Germline V gene sequence: CDR1 LNHDA, CDR2 SQIVND (reference sequence). The CDR3 contains 16 residues. V was clipped by 2 bases and J by 0 bases, with 11 bases between them. The CDR3 loop reads CASSILDYSSYNEQFF. CDR3 bases: TGTGCCAGTAGTATACTCGACTACAGCTCCTACAATGAGCAGTTCTTC.